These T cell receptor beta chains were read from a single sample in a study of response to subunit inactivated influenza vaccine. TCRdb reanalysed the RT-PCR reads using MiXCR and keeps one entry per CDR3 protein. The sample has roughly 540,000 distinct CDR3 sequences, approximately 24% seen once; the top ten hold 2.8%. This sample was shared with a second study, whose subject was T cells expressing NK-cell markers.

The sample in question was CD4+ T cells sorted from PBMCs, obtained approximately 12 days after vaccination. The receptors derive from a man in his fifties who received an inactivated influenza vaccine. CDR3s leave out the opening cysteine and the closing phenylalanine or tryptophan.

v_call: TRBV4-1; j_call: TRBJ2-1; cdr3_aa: ASSQTLAGGSYNEQF
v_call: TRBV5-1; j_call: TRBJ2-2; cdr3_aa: ASSLWGQDTGELF
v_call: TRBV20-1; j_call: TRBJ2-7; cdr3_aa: SAPTGDRVFSYEQY
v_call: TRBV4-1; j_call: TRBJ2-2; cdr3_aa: ASSQGIRGPSNTGELF
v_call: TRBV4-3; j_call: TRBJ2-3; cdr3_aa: ASSMTSTDTQY
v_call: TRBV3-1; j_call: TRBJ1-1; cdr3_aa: ASSAGTGASEAF
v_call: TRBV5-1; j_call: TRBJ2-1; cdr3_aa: ASSGSERGSYNEQF
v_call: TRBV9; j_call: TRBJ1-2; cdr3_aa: ASSQTGTDGGYT
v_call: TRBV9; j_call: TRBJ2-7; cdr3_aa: ASSVTSSTEEQY
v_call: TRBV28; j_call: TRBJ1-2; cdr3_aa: ASSSQGANGYT
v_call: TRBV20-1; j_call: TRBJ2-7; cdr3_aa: SARDQSGVAYEQY
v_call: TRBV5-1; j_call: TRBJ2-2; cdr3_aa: ASSLRAANTGELF
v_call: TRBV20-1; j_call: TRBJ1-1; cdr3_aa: SATGQTNTEAF
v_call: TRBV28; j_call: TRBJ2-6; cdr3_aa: ASSSIRGRNSGANVLT
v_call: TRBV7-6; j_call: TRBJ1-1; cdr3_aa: ASSLDRGSEAF
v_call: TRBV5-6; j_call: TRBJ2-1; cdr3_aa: ASSRRHGTGSNEQF
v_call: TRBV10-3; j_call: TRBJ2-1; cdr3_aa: TISESNSGTQF
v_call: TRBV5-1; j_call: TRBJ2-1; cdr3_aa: ASRKPGDSYNEQF
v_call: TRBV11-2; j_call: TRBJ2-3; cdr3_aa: ASRRGTSGRQDTQY
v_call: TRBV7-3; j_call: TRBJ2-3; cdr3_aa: ASSSTSGPGDTQY
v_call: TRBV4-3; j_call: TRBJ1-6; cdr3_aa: ASSARTGDNSPLH
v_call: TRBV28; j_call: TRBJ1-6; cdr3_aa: ASSLTGSRGHSPLH
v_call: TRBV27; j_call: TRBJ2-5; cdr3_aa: ASSSPGLAGRTQY
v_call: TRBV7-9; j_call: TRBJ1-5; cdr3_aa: ASSLGVAGNQPQH
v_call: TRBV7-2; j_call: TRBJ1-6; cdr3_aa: ASSSRETGYNSPLH
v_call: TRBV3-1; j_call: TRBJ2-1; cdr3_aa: ASSQRTTIPYNEQF
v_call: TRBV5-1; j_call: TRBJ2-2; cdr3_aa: ASSPLAGLNTGELF
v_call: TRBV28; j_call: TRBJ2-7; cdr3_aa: ASSSLYEQY
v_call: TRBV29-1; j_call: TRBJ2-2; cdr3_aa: SVEKYGAGWNTGELF
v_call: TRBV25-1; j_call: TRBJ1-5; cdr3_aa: ASSKVGSNQPQH
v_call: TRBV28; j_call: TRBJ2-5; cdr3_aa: ASISLGTRETQY
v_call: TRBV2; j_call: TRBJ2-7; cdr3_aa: ASTYGSSHEQY
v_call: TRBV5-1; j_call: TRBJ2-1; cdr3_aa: ASSLSPTQPNEQF
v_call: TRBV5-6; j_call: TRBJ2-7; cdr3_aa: ASSLVVTSGIERRYEQY
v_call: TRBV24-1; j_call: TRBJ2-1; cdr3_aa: ATSDITGPNNEQF
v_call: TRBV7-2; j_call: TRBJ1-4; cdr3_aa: ASSAPGGWEKLF
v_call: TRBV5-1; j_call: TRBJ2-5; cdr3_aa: ASSPQGVQETQY
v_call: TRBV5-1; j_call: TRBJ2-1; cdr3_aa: ASSLGGTSGNNEQF
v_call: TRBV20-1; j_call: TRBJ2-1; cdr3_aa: SARDRRLSYNEQF
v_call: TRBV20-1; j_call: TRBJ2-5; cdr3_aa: SAGGETQY
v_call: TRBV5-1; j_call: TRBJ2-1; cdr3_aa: ASSLASGRSKEQF
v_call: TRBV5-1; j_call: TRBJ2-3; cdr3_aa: ASSPAEHPDTQY
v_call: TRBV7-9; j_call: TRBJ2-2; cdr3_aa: ASSYPTGLTGELF
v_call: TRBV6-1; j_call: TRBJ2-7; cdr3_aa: ASQRQGDDEQY
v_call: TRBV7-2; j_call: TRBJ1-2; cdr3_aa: ASCFVEGPYGYT
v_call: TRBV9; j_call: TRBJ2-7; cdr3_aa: ASSVEPSGHEQY
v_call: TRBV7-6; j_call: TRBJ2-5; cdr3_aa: ASSKIAGYQY
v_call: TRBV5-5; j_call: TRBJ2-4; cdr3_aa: ASSGRGNIQY
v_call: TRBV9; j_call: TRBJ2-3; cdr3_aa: ASSARTSGRNTQY
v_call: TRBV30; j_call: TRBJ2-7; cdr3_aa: AWATGAAYEQY